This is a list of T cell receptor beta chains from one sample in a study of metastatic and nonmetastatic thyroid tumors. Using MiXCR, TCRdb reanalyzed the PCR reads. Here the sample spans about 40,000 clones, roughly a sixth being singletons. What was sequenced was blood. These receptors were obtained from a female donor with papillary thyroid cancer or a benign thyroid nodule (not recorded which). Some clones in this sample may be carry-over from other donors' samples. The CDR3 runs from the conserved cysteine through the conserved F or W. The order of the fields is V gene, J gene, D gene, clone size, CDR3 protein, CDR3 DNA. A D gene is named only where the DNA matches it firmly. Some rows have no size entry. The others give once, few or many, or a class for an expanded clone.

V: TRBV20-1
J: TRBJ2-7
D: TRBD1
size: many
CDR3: CSARTRGFEQYF
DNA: TGCAGTGCTAGAACCAGGGGGTTCGAGCAGTACTTC

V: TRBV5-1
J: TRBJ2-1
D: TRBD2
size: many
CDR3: CASSLGGTSGADEQFF
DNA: TGCGCCAGCAGCTTAGGAGGGACTAGCGGGGCGGATGAGCAGTTCTTC

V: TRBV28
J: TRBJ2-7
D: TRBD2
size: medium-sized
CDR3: CASSPGLAETYEQYF
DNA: TGTGCCAGCAGTCCAGGACTAGCGGAGACCTACGAGCAGTACTTC

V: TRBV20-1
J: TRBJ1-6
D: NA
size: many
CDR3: CSAKQNYNSPLHF
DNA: TGCAGTGCTAAACAGAATTATAATTCACCCCTCCACTTT

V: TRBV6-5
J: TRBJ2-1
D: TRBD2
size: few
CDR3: CASSYSVLAGAYIEQFF
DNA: TGTGCCAGCAGTTACTCGGTACTAGCGGGAGCATATATTGAGCAGTTCTTC

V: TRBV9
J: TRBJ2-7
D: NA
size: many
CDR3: CASSVGSVGSYEQYF
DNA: TGTGCCAGCAGCGTAGGGTCGGTAGGATCCTACGAGCAGTACTTC

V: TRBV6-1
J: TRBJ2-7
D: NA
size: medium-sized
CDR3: CASSIEGGPYEQYF
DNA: TGTGCCAGCTCGATAGAGGGGGGACCCTACGAGCAGTACTTC

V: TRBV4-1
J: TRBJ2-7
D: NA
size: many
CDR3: CASSQLEGGREQYF
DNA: TGCGCCAGCAGCCAACTTGAGGGGGGACGGGAGCAGTACTTC

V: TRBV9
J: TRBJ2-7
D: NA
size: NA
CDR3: CSSSTQSYEQYF
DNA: TGTTCCAGCAGCACCCAGTCGTACGAGCAGTACTTC

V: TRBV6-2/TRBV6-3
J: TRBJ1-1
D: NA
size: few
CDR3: CASSSIQGMHTEAFF
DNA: TGTGCCAGCAGTTCCATCCAGGGTATGCACACTGAAGCTTTCTTT

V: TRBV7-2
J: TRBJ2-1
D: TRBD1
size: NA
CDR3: CASSPSGGNEQFF
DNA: TGTGCCAGCAGCCCATCAGGGGGCAATGAGCAGTTCTTC